A single sample gave rise to the 27 T cell receptor beta chains below, sequenced in a study of control samples from healthy donors and cancer patients. Generated by immunoSEQ multiplex PCR, the TCRdb table keeps only in-frame clones and is missing some. The data show about 150,000 clones, with approximately 96% seen just once and 4.5% to 6% held by the top ten. Sequenced input: blood. These receptors were collected from a man aged 40-50 years in good health.

The chain has TRBV29-1 and TRBJ2-1; tentative D call: TRBD2 (6 bases). Germline V CDR1 and CDR2: SQVTM, ANQGSEA. V lost 5 bases and J lost 10, with 21 bases in between. CDR3 length: 14 amino acids. DNA of the CDR3: TGCAGCGTTATCCGACTAGTCAGAGGGAAAGAGCAGTTCTTC. Amino acid sequence: CSVIRLVRGKEQFF.

V gene TRBV7-6 combines with J gene TRBJ1-4; possible D gene TRBD1, 6 bases. The germline V and J ends were trimmed by 6 bases and 8 bases, with 19 bases remaining between them. Germline-derived CDR1 and CDR2 are SGHVS and FNYEAQ. There are 15 residues in the CDR3. CDR3 region: CASSRTGTRGEKLFF. In DNA, the CDR3 is TGTGCCAGCAGTCGTACCGGGACAAGGGGCGAAAAACTGTTTTTT.

V and J are TRBV30 and TRBJ1-2; no definite D call. V dropped 1 base and J dropped 3 bases, with 12 bases sitting between them. Germline assignment: CDR1 GTSNPN and CDR2 SVGIG (reference sequence). This CDR3 contains 14 residues. This chain's CDR3 is CAWSGLAVHYGYTF. The CDR3 region has the DNA TGTGCCTGGAGTGGTCTGGCAGTACACTATGGCTACACCTTC.

V gene TRBV4-1 combines with J gene TRBJ1-1; D might be TRBD1 (5 bases). Germline V gene data show CDR1 as MGHRA and CDR2 as YSYEKL. CDR3 length: 15 residues. V was shortened by 6 bases and J by 3 bases, with 17 bases between the two germline ends. The chain's CDR3 is CASSPTGTAYTEAFF. Written as DNA, the CDR3 is TGCGCCAGCAGTCCCACTGGGACGGCCTACACTGAAGCTTTCTTT.

The chain links TRBV7-8 to TRBJ2-1; 8 bases align to TRBD2. After removal of 4 bases from V and 5 bases from J, the junction contained 10 bases not matched to a gene. From germline, CDR1 is SGHVS and CDR2 FQNEAQ. This CDR3 region has 16 residues. The CDR3 DNA reads TGTGCCAGCAGCTATCGGGCTAGCGGGCGAGACAATGAGCAGTTCTTC. This codes for CASSYRASGRDNEQFF.

The chain has TRBV14 and TRBJ1-6; no reliable D call. CDR3 length equals 17 residues. The V end lost 1 base, the J end lost 7 bases, and 17 bases lay between the germline ends. Germline V lookup: CDR1 SGHDN, CDR2 FVKESK. CDR3 residues: CASSQGLKQGENSPLHF. The CDR3 nucleotides are TGTGCCAGCAGCCAAGGGCTAAAACAAGGAGAGAATTCACCCCTCCACTTT. Filled out from reference TRBV14 and TRBJ1-6, the complete variable domain reads EAGVTQFPSHSVIEKGQTVTLRCDPISGHDNLYWYRRVMGKEIKFLLHFVKESKQDESGMPNNRFLAERTGGTYSTLKVQPAELEDSGVYFCASSQGLKQGENSPLHFGNGTRLTVT.

This chain connects TRBV19 to TRBJ1-5, with 11 bases matching TRBD1. The CDR3 has 16 residues. V trimming: 7 bases; J trimming: 2 bases; junction bases outside the gene matches: 7. Per germline, CDR1 LNHDA and CDR2 SQIVND (reference sequence). The CDR3 spells CASTRTGGNGNQPQHF. The CDR3 region has the DNA TGTGCCAGTACTCGGACAGGGGGCAATGGCAATCAGCCCCAGCATTTT.

This chain joins TRBV3-1 (or the pseudogene TRBV3-2) and TRBJ2-5, with a possible D match to TRBD1 (5 bases). The CDR3 totals 15 residues. CDR1 is LGHDT, CDR2 YNNKEL, per germline (reference sequence). V lost 1 base and J 3 bases, leaving 12 bases between the germline ends. The CDR3, as DNA: TGTGCCAGCAGCCAAGTCGCGACAGCTAAAGAGACCCAGTACTTC. Protein: CASSQVATAKETQYF.

This chain joins TRBV6-5 and TRBJ1-1; D is unresolved. Trimming left V 4 bases short and J 0 bases short, with 12 bases between. Germline V CDR1 and CDR2: MNHEY, SVGAGI. CDR3 length: 15 residues. This chain's CDR3 is CASSFSIAVNTEAFF. CDR3 DNA sequence: TGTGCCAGCAGTTTCTCGATCGCGGTGAACACTGAAGCTTTCTTT.

This sequence joins TRBV27 and TRBJ1-5, with D unclear. This CDR3 is 13 amino acids long. V gave up 8 bases and J gave up 5 bases, with 13 bases separating them. CDR1 MNHEY and CDR2 SMNVEV come from the germline V gene (reference sequence). CDR3 region: CASGRPGDQPQHF. In DNA, the CDR3 is TGTGCCAGCGGCCGACCTGGGGATCAGCCCCAGCATTTT.

J is TRBJ1-1 and V is TRBV9; D may be TRBD1 (6 bases). The CDR3 covers 14 residues. Germline CDR1 SGDLS, CDR2 YYNGEE. Trimming pared 4 bases from V and 5 bases from J, leaving 15 bases between. CDR3 DNA sequence: TGTGCCAGCAGCTCCCTACAGGGCCGTACTGAAGCTTTCTTT. It specifies CASSSLQGRTEAFF.

The CDR3 here is CASSPQPSGREAFF. CDR3 coding DNA: TGTGCCAGCTCACCTCAACCCTCGGGGCGTGAAGCTTTCTTT. The chain joins TRBV18 to TRBJ1-1, with D possibly being TRBD1 (5 bases). This CDR3 comprises 14 residues. V lost 3 bases, J lost 7 bases, and 15 bases lay in between. The germline gives CDR1 KGHSH, CDR2 LQKENI.

The chain has TRBV5-5 and TRBJ2-7; D not resolved. The V and J ends lost 0 bases and 0 bases respectively, with 10 bases between them. Looked up from germline, CDR1 is SGHKS and CDR2 is YYEKEE (reference sequence). This CDR3 region has 15 residues. The CDR3 reads CASSLAQGLSYEQYF. In DNA form, the CDR3 reads TGTGCCAGCAGCTTGGCGCAAGGCCTCTCCTACGAGCAGTACTTC.

This chain's CDR3 is CATSDTGRTEAFF. CDR3 nucleotides: TGTGCCACCAGTGATACCGGGCGCACTGAAGCTTTCTTT. This chain links TRBV24-1 with TRBJ1-1, with D uncertain. With 3 bases removed from V and 4 bases from J, the gap between germline ends came to 8 bases. Germline-derived CDR1 and CDR2 are KGHDR and SFDVKD. The CDR3 extends over 13 amino acids.

This chain uses TRBV4-1 with TRBJ1-4, with no clear D. The CDR3 length is 17 residues. Germline V gene sequence: CDR1 MGHRA, CDR2 YSYEKL. V gave up 3 bases and J gave up 6 bases, with 20 bases separating them. CDR3 protein: CASSHDPRAFLDEKLFF. CDR3 nucleotide sequence: TGCGCCAGCAGCCATGATCCCCGGGCGTTTCTGGATGAAAAACTGTTTTTT.

The V call is TRBV6-5, the J call TRBJ2-7, with 8 bases that match TRBD2. V was pared by 4 bases and J by 6 bases, with 11 bases of the junction left unmatched. CDR3 length: 15 amino acids. The germline V gene encodes CDR1 MNHEY and CDR2 SVGAGI. The DNA of the CDR3 is TGTGCCAGCAGTTCCCCCGGGAGGGGCTCCCGCGAGCAGTACTTC. Encoded protein: CASSSPGRGSREQYF.

The chain couples TRBV28 to TRBJ1-2; no clear D gene. The V and J ends lost 1 base and 2 bases respectively, with 5 bases between them. The length of the CDR3 is 13 residues. Germline values: CDR1 MDHEN, CDR2 SYDVKM. Here the CDR3 reads CASSLSVNYGYTF. CDR3 DNA sequence: TGTGCCAGCAGTTTATCGGTAAACTATGGCTACACCTTC.

The J gene is TRBJ2-1, the V gene TRBV9; 7 bases are shared with TRBD1. The CDR3 runs to 16 residues. Trimming took 0 bases from V and 9 from J; bases not matched to a gene: 12. Germline lookup yields CDR1 SGDLS and CDR2 YYNGEE. CDR3 protein: CASSVGRVQGFTEQFF. The CDR3 DNA is TGTGCCAGCAGCGTAGGTCGGGTACAGGGGTTTACTGAGCAGTTCTTC. Looking up the rest from reference TRBV9 and TRBJ2-1 gives the full variable domain: DSGVTQTPKHLITATGQRVTLRCSPRSGDLSVYWYQQSLDQGLQFLIQYYNGEERAKGNILERFSAQQFPDLHSELNLSSLELGDSALYFCASSVGRVQGFTEQFFGPGTRLTVL.

The genes are TRBV28 and TRBJ1-1, with D hard to call. V lost 3 bases and J 8 bases, leaving 7 bases between the germline ends. Per the germline V gene, CDR1 is MDHEN and CDR2 is SYDVKM. The CDR3 extends over 11 amino acids. This CDR3 is CASSFKQEAFF. CDR3 coding DNA: TGTGCCAGCAGTTTTAAGCAAGAAGCTTTCTTT.

The chain employs TRBV3-1 (or the pseudogene TRBV3-2) and TRBJ2-3; 11 bases are shared with TRBD2. The CDR3 is 15 residues long. V lost 5 bases and J lost 5; bases outside the gene matches: 6. CDR1 is LGHDT and CDR2 is YNNKEL in the germline V gene (reference sequence). The CDR3 sequence: CASSLAGGSGDTQYF. For the CDR3, the DNA is TGTGCCAGCAGCTTAGCGGGGGGGAGTGGAGATACGCAGTATTTT.

This chain joins TRBV4-1 and TRBJ2-2; a weak D match, TRBD1 (6 bases). Germline values: CDR1 MGHRA, CDR2 YSYEKL. The CDR3 runs 16 residues. The V end lost 1 base, the J end lost 2 bases, and 11 bases lay between the germline ends. CDR3 sequence reads: CASSQGPGHNTGELFF. The CDR3 DNA follows: TGCGCCAGCAGCCAAGGACCGGGACACAACACCGGGGAGCTGTTTTTT.

The chain recombines TRBV10-3 with TRBJ2-3; 9 bases agree with TRBD2. Trimming took 2 bases from V and 0 from J; bases not matched to a gene: 3. The CDR3 is 16 amino acids. CDR1 and CDR2 (germline): ENHRY, SYGVKD. CDR3 in DNA: TGTGCCATCAGTGAGGCGGGGGGGGGTAGCACAGATACGCAGTATTTT. Its protein is CAISEAGGGSTDTQYF.

This clone showed up just once. The same CDR3 can be traced to other DNA sequences in this sample. The V call is TRBV6-5, the J call TRBJ1-4; 9 bases are shared with TRBD1. From germline, CDR1 is MNHEY and CDR2 SVGAGI. The length of the CDR3 is 14 residues. Trimming cost V 5 bases and J 5 bases; bases outside gene matches: 3. CDR3 residues: CASSPTGGNEKLFF. The CDR3 nucleotides are TGTGCCAGCAGTCCGACAGGGGGGAATGAAAAACTGTTTTTT.

The V and J genes are TRBV24-1 and TRBJ2-1; 9 positions match TRBD2. Germline-derived CDR1 and CDR2 are KGHDR and SFDVKD. The CDR3 loop spans 17 amino acids. The ends lost 0 bases at V and 4 bases at J; junction bases unmatched: 6. DNA of the CDR3: TGTGCCACCAGTGATTTGGGAAGCGGGGGGCGGTACAATGAGCAGTTCTTC. This sequence encodes CATSDLGSGGRYNEQFF.

V is TRBV5-5 and J is TRBJ1-2; TRBD1 matches 8 bases. V was pared by 4 bases and J by 4 bases, with 9 bases of the junction left unmatched. Germline values: CDR1 SGHKS, CDR2 YYEKEE (reference sequence). This CDR3 has 15 amino acids. The CDR3 DNA is TGTGCCAGCAGCCCCACCGGGACAGGACCCTATGGCTACACCTTC. Protein: CASSPTGTGPYGYTF.

This sequence joins TRBV18 and TRBJ1-1; no firm D call. V lost 1 base and J 10 bases, leaving 16 bases between the germline ends. CDR1 is KGHSH and CDR2 is LQKENI in the germline V gene. There are 14 residues in the CDR3. CDR3 DNA sequence: TGTGCCAGCTCACCACGTCTGGACCCCTTCGTAGCTTTCTTT. Amino acids: CASSPRLDPFVAFF.

This chain's CDR3 is CASNLWGSNYGYTF. The CDR3 DNA reads as TGTGCCAGCAATTTGTGGGGAAGTAACTATGGCTACACCTTC. The J gene is TRBJ1-2, the V gene TRBV6-5, with D unclear. This CDR3 comprises 14 residues. The germline V gene encodes CDR1 MNHEY and CDR2 SVGAGI. The V gene lost 7 bases and the J gene lost 1 base, with 13 bases spanning the gap.